The TCR beta chain described here comes from a study of neurological immune-mediated disorders. Study-wide results and caveats: The expanded clones of different subjects shared no CDR3 amino acid sequences (suggesting private repertoires in all groups). Patients with HTLV-1-associated myelopathy showed the most TCR clonal expansion. Those with multiple sclerosis showed the least, falling below healthy controls.

Time point noted: technical triplicate 3. The sample holds many counts of this clonotype. Its specificity is unknown. There are 16 residues in the CDR3. Unmatched junction bases numbered 7, after V lost 3 bases and J lost 6 bases. Looked up from germline, CDR1 is SGHRS and CDR2 is YFSETQ. With 10-nucleotide random UMIs included, cDNA was synthesized by 5'RACE. Each CDR3 protein is one row after TCRdb ran MiXCR on the 5' RACE reads. Of under 45,000 distinct CDR3 sequences in the sample, 20% to 25% were seen once. Material for sequencing was PBMCs. The chain couples TRBV5-1 to TRBJ2-1; 12 bases map to TRBD1. This clonotype originated in a man in his fifties or sixties with HTLV-1-associated myelopathy (HAM/TSP). CDR3 sequence reads: CASSWGPGQGANEQFF. The CDR3 DNA reads as TGCGCCAGCAGCTGGGGGCCGGGACAGGGGGCCAATGAGCAGTTCTTC.